One sample yielded the 12 T cell receptor beta chains listed below, sequenced in a study of blood T cell repertoires in COVID-19. TCRdb's table, derived via immunoSEQ multiplex PCR, lists solely in-frame clones and lacks some. This sample has more than 60,000 clones; roughly 82% occur once, and the top ten carry under 11%. Sequencing was carried out using peripheral blood. The receptors were gathered from a man aged 60 to 75 with acute or convalescent COVID-19.

The CDR3 protein is CASSSPGGYGYTF. The CDR3 nucleotides are TGTGCCAGCAGCTCCCCAGGGGGCTATGGCTACACCTTC. V gene TRBV5-4 combines with J gene TRBJ1-2; 7 bases are shared with TRBD1. CDR3 length equals 13 residues. Trimming cost V 3 bases and J 4 bases; bases outside gene matches: 3. CDR1 and CDR2 from the germline V gene are SGHNT and YYREEE (reference sequence).

V is TRBV3-1 (or the pseudogene TRBV3-2) and J is TRBJ1-5; D possibly corresponds to TRBD1 (6 bases). The CDR3 length is 15 residues. The ends were cut back, 6 bases at V and 3 bases at J, with 15 bases in the middle. Per germline, CDR1 LGHDT and CDR2 YNNKEL (reference sequence). CDR3 DNA sequence: TGTGCCAGCAGTGGGGGGGCAGCAGACAATCAGCCCCAGCATTTT. Translating gives CASSGGAADNQPQHF.

The J gene is TRBJ2-7, the V gene TRBV6-6, with 7 bases fitting TRBD1. Germline CDR1 is MNHNY and CDR2 is SVGAGI (reference sequence). With V trimmed by 6 bases and J by 2 bases, 4 bases remained unmatched. There are 13 residues in the CDR3. CDR3 amino acids: CASRPGQPYEQYF. As DNA, the CDR3 is TGTGCCAGCAGACCGGGACAGCCCTACGAGCAGTACTTC.

This sequence joins TRBV12-5 and TRBJ2-7; 7 bases agree with TRBD2. This CDR3 is built from 12 residues. Germline-derived CDR1 and CDR2 are LGHNT and FRNRAP. The V gene end was trimmed by 4 bases and the J gene end by 7 bases; junction bases not matched to a gene: 4. Here the CDR3 reads CASGSGGREQYF. The CDR3 DNA follows: TGTGCTAGTGGTTCGGGGGGACGGGAGCAGTACTTC.

The chain uses TRBV12-3 or TRBV12-4 and TRBJ2-1; D might be TRBD2 (6 bases). V was clipped by 10 bases and J by 5 bases, with 15 bases between them. The CDR3 is made up of 13 amino acids. CDR3 sequence (DNA): TGTGCCACCGGGGACTGGGGAGACAATGAGCAGTTCTTC. This codes for CATGDWGDNEQFF.

This clone was observed once. The chain carries TRBV27 and TRBJ1-1; D is undetermined. Germline CDR1 is MNHEY and CDR2 is SMNVEV (reference sequence). The CDR3 is 12 amino acids. Deletions cut 6 bases from V and 9 bases from J, with 14 bases between. This CDR3 reads CASRDFVGQAFF. In nucleotides, the CDR3 is TGTGCCAGCAGGGACTTCGTAGGCCAAGCTTTCTTT.

In this sample, this clone turned up a few times. This chain connects TRBV5-1 to TRBJ1-1, with a weak D call TRBD1 (6 bases). Trimming pared 2 bases from V and 4 bases from J, leaving 9 bases between. Germline V CDR1 and CDR2: SGHRS, YFSETQ. This CDR3 comprises 13 residues. CDR3 nucleotides: TGCGCCAGCAGCTTTGGGGACACCACTGAAGCTTTCTTT. It translates to CASSFGDTTEAFF.

This clone was detected only once. This rearrangement joins TRBV7-2 to TRBJ2-1; 9 bases map to TRBD2. The CDR3 runs 16 residues. Germline CDR1 reads SGHTA; CDR2 reads FQGNSA. The V gene end was trimmed by 1 base and the J gene end by 9 bases; junction bases not matched to a gene: 10. CDR3 in DNA: TGTGCCAGCAGCTTAGGTGCGGGAGGGCCAAAACGTGAGCAGTTCTTC. As protein: CASSLGAGGPKREQFF.

The chain carries TRBV5-4 and TRBJ1-2, with unresolved D. This CDR3 comprises 16 residues. CDR1 SGHNT and CDR2 YYREEE come from the germline V gene (reference sequence). Deletions cut 1 base from V and 0 bases from J, with 13 bases between. The CDR3 coding sequence is TGTGCCAGCAGCTTGTTTGGGCTCTCAGCTAACTATGGCTACACCTTC. Translating it yields CASSLFGLSANYGYTF.

The V and J genes are TRBV7-2 and TRBJ2-7, with 8 bases identical to TRBD2. Losses at the gene ends were 2 bases for V and 6 bases for J; bases not matched to a gene: 12. The CDR3 runs 16 residues. Germline CDR1 reads SGHTA; CDR2 reads FQGNSA. CDR3 in DNA: TGTGCCAGCAGCTTAACCGGGGGGGCTACCCCCACCGAGCAGTACTTC. Translated, it gives CASSLTGGATPTEQYF.

The chain couples TRBV7-6 to TRBJ2-7; D may be TRBD2 (7 bases). The V and J ends lost 5 bases and 7 bases respectively, with 12 bases between them. Germline loops: CDR1 SGHVS, CDR2 FNYEAQ. This CDR3 has 12 amino acids. As DNA, the CDR3 is TGTGCCAGCAGCCCCGGGGGGCGGGAGCAGTACTTC. Encoded protein: CASSPGGREQYF.

This clone was observed a single time. The J gene is TRBJ1-1, the V gene TRBV10-3; 7 bases fit TRBD1. Per germline, CDR1 ENHRY and CDR2 SYGVKD. The V gene end was trimmed by 5 bases and the J gene end by 4 bases; junction bases not matched to a gene: 13. CDR3 length equals 16 residues. CDR3 sequence reads: CAISPRTYRDSTEAFF. CDR3 DNA sequence: TGTGCCATCAGTCCCCGGACCTACAGGGACAGCACTGAAGCTTTCTTT.